This section outlines one TCR beta chain sequence together with its context. These data come from a study of blood T cell repertoires in COVID-19. The assay was immunoSEQ multiplex PCR, and TCRdb's table has in-frame clones only and misses some. The sample has some 110,000 clones, 65% to 85% seen once. The CDR3 extends over 14 amino acids. Sequenced material: peripheral blood. The J gene is TRBJ1-2, the V gene TRBV21-1. TRBV21-1 has pseudogene status. The receptor's source is an older woman with acute or convalescent COVID-19. The CDR3 sequence is CASSKGGDAYGYTF. The CDR3 coding sequence is TGTGCCAGCAGCAAAGGGGGGGACGCCTATGGCTACACCTTC.